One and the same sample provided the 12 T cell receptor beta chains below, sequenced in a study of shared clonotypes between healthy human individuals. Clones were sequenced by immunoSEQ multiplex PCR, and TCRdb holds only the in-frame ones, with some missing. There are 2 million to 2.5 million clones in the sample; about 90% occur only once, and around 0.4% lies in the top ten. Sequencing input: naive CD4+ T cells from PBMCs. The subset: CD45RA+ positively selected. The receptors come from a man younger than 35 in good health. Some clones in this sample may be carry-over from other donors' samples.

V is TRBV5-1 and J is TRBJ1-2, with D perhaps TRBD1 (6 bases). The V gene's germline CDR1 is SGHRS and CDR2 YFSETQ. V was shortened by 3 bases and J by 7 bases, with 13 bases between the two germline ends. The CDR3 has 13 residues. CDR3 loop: CASSSTGQSGYTF. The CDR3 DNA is TGCGCCAGCAGCTCTACGGGACAATCTGGCTACACCTTC. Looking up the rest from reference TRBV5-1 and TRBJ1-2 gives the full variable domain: KAGVTQTPRYLIKTRGQQVTLSCSPISGHRSVSWYQQTPGQGLQFLFEYFSETQRNKGNFPGRFSGRQFSNSRSEMNVSTLELGDSALYLCASSSTGQSGYTFGSGTRLTVV.

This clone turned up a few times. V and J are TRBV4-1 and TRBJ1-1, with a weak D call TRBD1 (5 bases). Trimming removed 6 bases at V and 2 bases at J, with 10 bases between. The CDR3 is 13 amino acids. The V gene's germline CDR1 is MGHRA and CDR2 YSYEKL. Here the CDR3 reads CASRRGENTEAFF. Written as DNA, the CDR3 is TGCGCCAGCAGGAGGGGAGAAAACACTGAAGCTTTCTTT.

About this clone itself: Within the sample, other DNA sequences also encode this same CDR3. The CDR3 region is CASRSGVSNQPQHF. For the CDR3, the DNA is TGTGCCAGCAGATCAGGGGTGAGCAATCAGCCCCAGCATTTT. The rearrangement links TRBV28 to TRBJ1-5; the D gene is possibly TRBD1 (6 bases). Trimming stripped 6 bases from V and 1 base from J, with 10 bases between. Germline CDR1 is MDHEN and CDR2 is SYDVKM. The CDR3 runs 14 residues.

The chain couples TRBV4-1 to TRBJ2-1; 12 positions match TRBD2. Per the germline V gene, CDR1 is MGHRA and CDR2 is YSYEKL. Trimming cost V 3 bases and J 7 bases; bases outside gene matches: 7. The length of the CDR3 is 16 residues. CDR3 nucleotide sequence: TGCGCCAGCAGCCACCAGACTAGCGGGAGAGGGAATGAGCAGTTCTTC. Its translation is CASSHQTSGRGNEQFF.

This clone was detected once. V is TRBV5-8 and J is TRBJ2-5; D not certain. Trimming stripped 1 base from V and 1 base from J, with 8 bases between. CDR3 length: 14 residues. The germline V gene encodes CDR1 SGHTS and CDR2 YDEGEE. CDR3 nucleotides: TGTGCCAGCAGCTTGAGGTACCGCCAAGAGACCCAGTACTTC. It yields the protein CASSLRYRQETQYF.

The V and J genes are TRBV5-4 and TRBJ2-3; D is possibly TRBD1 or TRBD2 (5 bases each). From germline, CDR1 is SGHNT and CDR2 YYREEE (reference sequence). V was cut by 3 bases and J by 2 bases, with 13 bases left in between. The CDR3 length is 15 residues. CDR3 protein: CASSSRVEATDTQYF. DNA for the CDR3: TGTGCCAGCAGCTCCAGGGTGGAGGCCACAGATACGCAGTATTTT.

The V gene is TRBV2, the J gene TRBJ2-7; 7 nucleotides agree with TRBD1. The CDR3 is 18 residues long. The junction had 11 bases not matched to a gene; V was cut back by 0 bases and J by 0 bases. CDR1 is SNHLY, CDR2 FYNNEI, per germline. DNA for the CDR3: TGTGCCAGCAGTGAAGCGTTTTTTGGGACAGAGAGCTCCTACGAGCAGTACTTC. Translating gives CASSEAFFGTESSYEQYF.

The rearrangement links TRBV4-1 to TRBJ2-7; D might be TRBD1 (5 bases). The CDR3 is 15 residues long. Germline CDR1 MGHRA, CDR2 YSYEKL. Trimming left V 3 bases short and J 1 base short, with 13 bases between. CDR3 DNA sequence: TGCGCCAGCAGCCATCCAAACACAGGATCCTACGAGCAGTACTTC. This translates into CASSHPNTGSYEQYF.

The CDR3 DNA reads as TGTGCCACCCTCGGAGACACTGAAGCTTTCTTT. Protein sequence: CATLGDTEAFF. This rearrangement joins TRBV6-5 to TRBJ1-1; D ambiguous. V was pared by 10 bases and J by 3 bases, with 9 bases between. Germline loops: CDR1 MNHEY, CDR2 SVGAGI. This CDR3 is built from 11 residues.

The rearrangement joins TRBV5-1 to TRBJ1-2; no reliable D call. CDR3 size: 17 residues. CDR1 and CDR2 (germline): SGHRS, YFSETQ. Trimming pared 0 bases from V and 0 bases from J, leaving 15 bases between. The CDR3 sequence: CASSLAFAVLANYGYTF. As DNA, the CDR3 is TGCGCCAGCAGCTTGGCCTTCGCGGTCCTCGCTAACTATGGCTACACCTTC.

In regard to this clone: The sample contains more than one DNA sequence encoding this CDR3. CDR3 bases: TGTGCCAGCAGCTTGAGGACAGATACGCAGTATTTT. Translated, it gives CASSLRTDTQYF. This rearrangement joins TRBV7-2 to TRBJ2-3; D ambiguous. CDR3 length equals 12 residues. CDR1 is SGHTA and CDR2 is FQGNSA in the germline V gene. V lost 3 bases, J lost 3 bases, and 4 bases lay in between.

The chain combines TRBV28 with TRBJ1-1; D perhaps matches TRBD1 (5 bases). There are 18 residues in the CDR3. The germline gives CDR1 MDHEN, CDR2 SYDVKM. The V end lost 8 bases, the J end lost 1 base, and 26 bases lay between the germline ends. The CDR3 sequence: CASRTTTGRVWSNTEAFF. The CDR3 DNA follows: TGTGCCAGCCGCACTACTACGGGCAGGGTTTGGTCGAACACTGAAGCTTTCTTT.